Presented here are 6 T cell receptor beta chains from one specimen sequenced in a study of shared clonotypes between healthy human individuals. Assay: immunoSEQ multiplex PCR; the TCRdb copy retains only in-frame clones and omits some. The sample records roughly 720,000 clones, 90% being singletons. The sequenced sample consisted of memory CD8+ T cells from PBMCs. Indicated subset: CD45RO+ cells pooled with CCR7-negative TemRA cells. The receptors originated from a man aged 18-30 years in good health. Some clones in this sample may be carry-over from other donors' samples.

The chain combines TRBV4-1 with TRBJ2-1; 7 positions agree with TRBD2. After removal of 1 base from V and 5 bases from J, the junction contained 8 bases not matched to a gene. The CDR3 length is 16 residues. The germline CDR1 and CDR2 sequences are MGHRA and YSYEKL. The CDR3 sequence is CASSQGPAGSHNEQFF. The CDR3 DNA reads as TGCGCCAGCAGCCAAGGGCCAGCGGGATCGCACAATGAGCAGTTCTTC.

The V and J genes are TRBV9 and TRBJ1-1; no firm D call. Germline CDR1 and CDR2: SGDLS and YYNGEE. There are 14 residues in the CDR3. The V end lost 4 bases, the J end lost 3 bases, and 13 bases lay between the germline ends. CDR3 region: CASSPIVTDTEAFF. DNA of the CDR3: TGTGCCAGCAGCCCCATCGTCACGGACACTGAAGCTTTCTTT. Looking up the rest from reference TRBV9 and TRBJ1-1 gives the full variable domain: DSGVTQTPKHLITATGQRVTLRCSPRSGDLSVYWYQQSLDQGLQFLIQYYNGEERAKGNILERFSAQQFPDLHSELNLSSLELGDSALYFCASSPIVTDTEAFFGQGTRLTVV.

This chain connects TRBV29-1 to TRBJ2-2; D is undetermined. The CDR3 is made up of 13 amino acids. The germline CDR1 and CDR2 sequences are SQVTM and ANQGSEA. The V gene lost 6 bases and the J gene lost 1 base, with 9 bases spanning the gap. CDR3 sequence (DNA): TGCAGCGTCTACGACGGGAACACCGGGGAGCTGTTTTTT. Residues: CSVYDGNTGELFF.

The rearrangement joins TRBV7-8 to TRBJ2-1; possibly TRBD1 or TRBD2 for D (5 bases each). Deletions cut 1 base from V and 4 bases from J, with 14 bases between. Germline V gene sequence: CDR1 SGHVS, CDR2 FQNEAQ. The CDR3 totals 16 residues. The chain's CDR3 is CASSLVGGSLYNEQFF. The CDR3 DNA is TGTGCCAGCAGCTTAGTTGGGGGTTCCCTATACAATGAGCAGTTCTTC. The whole variable domain, filled in from reference TRBV7-8 and TRBJ2-1, reads GAGVSQSPRYKVAKRGQDVALRCDPISGHVSLFWYQQALGQGPEFLTYFQNEAQLDKSGLPSDRFFAERPEGSVSTLKIQRTQQEDSAVYLCASSLVGGSLYNEQFFGPGTRLTVL.

The rearrangement uses TRBV2 and TRBJ2-7, with D possibly being TRBD1 (6 bases). CDR1 and CDR2 (germline): SNHLY, FYNNEI. V gave up 8 bases and J gave up 1 base, with 21 bases separating them. The length of the CDR3 is 16 residues. The CDR3 region is CASGGGERQASYEQYF. For the CDR3, the DNA is TGTGCCAGCGGCGGAGGCGAGAGACAGGCATCCTACGAGCAGTACTTC.

The gene calls are TRBV5-8 and TRBJ2-1, with 7 bases lining up with TRBD2. V was pared by 4 bases and J by 5 bases, with 12 bases of the junction left unmatched. The CDR3 contains 16 residues. Germline V gene data show CDR1 as SGHTS and CDR2 as YDEGEE. DNA of the CDR3: TGTGCCAGCAGCCCCTTAGCGGGTGTGGGGCACAATGAGCAGTTCTTC. It specifies CASSPLAGVGHNEQFF.